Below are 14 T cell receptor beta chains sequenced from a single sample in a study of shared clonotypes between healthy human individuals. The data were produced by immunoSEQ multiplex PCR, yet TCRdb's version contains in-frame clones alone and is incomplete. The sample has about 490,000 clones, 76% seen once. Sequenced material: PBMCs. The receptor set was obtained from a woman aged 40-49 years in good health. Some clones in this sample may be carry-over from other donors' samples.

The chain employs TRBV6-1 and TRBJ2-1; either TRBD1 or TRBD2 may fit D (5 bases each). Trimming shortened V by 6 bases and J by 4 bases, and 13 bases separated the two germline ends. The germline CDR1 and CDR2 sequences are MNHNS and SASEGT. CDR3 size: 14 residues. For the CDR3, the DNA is TGTGCCAGCAGGGGGACCCTCCTATACAATGAGCAGTTCTTC. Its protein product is CASRGTLLYNEQFF.

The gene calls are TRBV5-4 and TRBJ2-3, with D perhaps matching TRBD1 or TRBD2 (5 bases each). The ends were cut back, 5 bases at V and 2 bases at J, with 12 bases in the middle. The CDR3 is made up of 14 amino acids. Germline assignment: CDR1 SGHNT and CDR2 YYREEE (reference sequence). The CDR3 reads CASSRPGPTDTQYF. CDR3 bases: TGTGCCAGCAGTAGGCCGGGACCCACAGATACGCAGTATTTT.

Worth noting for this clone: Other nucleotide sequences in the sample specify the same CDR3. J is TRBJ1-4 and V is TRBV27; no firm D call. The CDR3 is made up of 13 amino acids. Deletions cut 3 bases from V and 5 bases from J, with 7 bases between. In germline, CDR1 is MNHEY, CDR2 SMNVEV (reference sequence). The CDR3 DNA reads TGTGCCAGCAGTTTCCGGCGAAATGAAAAACTGTTTTTT. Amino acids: CASSFRRNEKLFF. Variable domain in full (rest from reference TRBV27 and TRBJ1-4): EAQVTQNPRYLITVTGKKLTVTCSQNMNHEYMSWYRQDPGLGLRQIYYSMNVEVTDKGDVPEGYKVSRKEKRNFPLILESPSPNQTSLYFCASSFRRNEKLFFGSGTQLSVL.

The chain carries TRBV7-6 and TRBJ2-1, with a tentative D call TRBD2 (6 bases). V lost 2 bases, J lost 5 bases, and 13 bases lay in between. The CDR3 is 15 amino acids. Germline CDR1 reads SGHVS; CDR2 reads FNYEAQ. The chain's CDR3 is CASSLFLADNNEQFF. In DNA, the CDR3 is TGTGCCAGCAGCTTATTTTTAGCGGACAACAATGAGCAGTTCTTC.

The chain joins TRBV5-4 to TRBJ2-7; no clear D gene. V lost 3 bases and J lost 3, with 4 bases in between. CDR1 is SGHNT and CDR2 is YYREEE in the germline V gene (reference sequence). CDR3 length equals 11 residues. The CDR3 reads CASSSDYEQYF. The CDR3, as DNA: TGTGCCAGCAGCTCGGACTACGAGCAGTACTTC.

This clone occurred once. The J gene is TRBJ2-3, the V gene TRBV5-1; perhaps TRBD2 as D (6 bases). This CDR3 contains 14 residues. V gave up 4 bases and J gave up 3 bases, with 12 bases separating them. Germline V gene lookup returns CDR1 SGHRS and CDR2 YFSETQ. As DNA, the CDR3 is TGCGCCAGCAGCACCAGGGACTTTACAGATACGCAGTATTTT. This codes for CASSTRDFTDTQYF.

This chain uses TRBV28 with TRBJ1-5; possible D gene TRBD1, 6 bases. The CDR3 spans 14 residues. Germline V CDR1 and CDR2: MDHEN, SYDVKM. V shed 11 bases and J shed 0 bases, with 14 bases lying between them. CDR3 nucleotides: TGTGCCGAGCAGGGGATTAATAGCAATCAGCCCCAGCATTTT. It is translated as CAEQGINSNQPQHF.

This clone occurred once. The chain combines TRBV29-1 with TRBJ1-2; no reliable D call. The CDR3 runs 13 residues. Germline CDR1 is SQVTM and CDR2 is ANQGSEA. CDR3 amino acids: CATGQDLNYGYTF. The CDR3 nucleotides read TGCGCAACCGGGCAGGACCTAAACTATGGCTACACCTTC.

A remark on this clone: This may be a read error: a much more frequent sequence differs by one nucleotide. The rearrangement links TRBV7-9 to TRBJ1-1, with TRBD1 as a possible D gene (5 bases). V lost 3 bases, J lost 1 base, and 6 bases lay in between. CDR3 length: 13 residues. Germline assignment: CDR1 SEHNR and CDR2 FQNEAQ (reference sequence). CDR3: CASSLTANTEAFF. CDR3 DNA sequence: TGTGCCAGCAGCTTGACAGCGAACACTGAAGCTTTCTTT.

In nucleotides, the CDR3 is TGTGCCAGTAGCCAAACCGGGGGGAGAGCCCAGCCCCAGCATTTT. It translates to CASSQTGGRAQPQHF. The chain employs TRBV19 and TRBJ1-5, with D tentatively TRBD1 (5 bases). The V gene's germline CDR1 is LNHDA and CDR2 SQIVND (reference sequence). The CDR3 covers 15 residues. V lost 6 bases to trimming and J lost 7 bases, with 19 bases between them.

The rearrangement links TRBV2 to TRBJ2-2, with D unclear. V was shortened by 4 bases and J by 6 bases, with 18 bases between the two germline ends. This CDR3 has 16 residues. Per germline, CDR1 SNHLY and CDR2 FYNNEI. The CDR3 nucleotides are TGTGCCAGCAGTGTCCTTCCGGCAACAGTCCCCGGGGAGCTGTTTTTT. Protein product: CASSVLPATVPGELFF.

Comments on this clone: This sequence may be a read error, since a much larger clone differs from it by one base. The CDR3 spells CASSRAGGEGYAF. The CDR3 DNA reads TGTGCCAGCAGCCGCGCTGGGGGTGAGGGCTACGCCTTC. The genes are TRBV7-2 and TRBJ1-2; TRBD1 might be the D (5 bases). CDR1 is SGHTA, CDR2 FQGNSA, per germline. The CDR3 length is 13 residues.

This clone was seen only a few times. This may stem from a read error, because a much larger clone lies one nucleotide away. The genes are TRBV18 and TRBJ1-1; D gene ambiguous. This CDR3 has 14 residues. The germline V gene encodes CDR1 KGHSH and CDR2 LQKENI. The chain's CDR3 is CASSPLFGNTEVFF. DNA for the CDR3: TGTGCCAGCTCACCATTGTTTGGGAACACTGAAGTTTTCTTT.

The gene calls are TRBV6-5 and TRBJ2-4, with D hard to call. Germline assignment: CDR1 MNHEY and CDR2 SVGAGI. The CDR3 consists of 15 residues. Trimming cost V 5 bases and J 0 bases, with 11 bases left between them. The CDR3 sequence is CASSPFWGAKNIQYF. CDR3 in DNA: TGTGCCAGCAGTCCATTTTGGGGAGCCAAAAACATTCAGTACTTC.